This section outlines one T cell receptor beta chain sequence together with its context. Single viable CD3+CD4+CD8-CD45RO+ cells were sorted as the memory CD4+ T cells. These data originate in a study of memory CD4+ T cells and cytomegalovirus serostatus. Method: immunoSEQ multiplex PCR; TCRdb's copy keeps in-frame clones and lacks some. Among about 82,000 clones listed, around 80% were seen once. This CDR3 is built from 16 residues. After removal of 4 bases from V and 3 bases from J, the junction contained 11 bases not matched to a gene. Germline loops: CDR1 SGHRS, CDR2 YFSETQ. Sequencing was performed on memory CD4+ T cells from blood. The genes are TRBV5-1 and TRBJ1-2, with 8 bases that match TRBD1. This sequence originates from an adult in good health and CMV-seronegative. This CDR3 is CASSVSDRGEYYGYTF. The CDR3 nucleotides are TGCGCCAGCAGCGTGTCCGACAGGGGCGAGTACTATGGCTACACCTTC.